What follows describes a single T cell receptor (beta chain). Its antigen is currently unknown. This CDR3 comprises 15 residues. V was pared by 3 bases and J by 5 bases, with 8 bases of the junction left unmatched. CDR1 and CDR2 from the germline V gene are SGHRS and YFSETQ. The data originate from a study of cytomegalovirus exposure and HLA in healthy donors. Findings of the study overall: Across donors, most TCRs were seen rarely, yet some public ones were widespread. Per a prior analysis, the majority of TCR beta V segments were productive roughly 87% or roughly 30% of the time.

These donors, healthy bone marrow donors, were studied. The study ran its PCR with 60 Vbeta and 13 Jbeta primers. Sequenced by immunoSEQ multiplex PCR; TCRdb stores in-frame clones only, minus some. The data contain 40,000 to 55,000 clones, 70% to 80% of them seen just once; the ten biggest clones take up around 3.5%. The chain joins TRBV5-1 to TRBJ2-5; 9 bases match TRBD2. This TCR came from a woman younger than 45 in good health and CMV-seronegative. The specimen was PBMCs. The CDR3 nucleotides are TGCGCCAGCAGCTCGCGGGGGGGCCCTCCGGAGACCCAGTACTTC. Translation gives CASSSRGGPPETQYF.